Below, 30 T cell receptor beta chains from the same sample are listed, as sequenced in a study of blood T cell repertoires in COVID-19. Profiling relied on immunoSEQ multiplex PCR, and the TCRdb table lists in-frame clones only, not all of them. Of 150,000 to 250,000 clones in the sample, roughly three quarters were seen once. Material for sequencing was peripheral blood. The receptors shown here come from a woman aged 40 to 50 with COVID-19, enrolled during active disease.

This chain connects TRBV7-2 to TRBJ2-1, with D unclear. Germline-derived CDR1 and CDR2 are SGHTA and FQGNSA. V was shortened by 3 bases and J by 2 bases, with 8 bases between the two germline ends. The CDR3 is made up of 14 amino acids. Here the CDR3 DNA reads TGTGCCAGCAGCTTCGGAGACCCCTACAATGAGCAGTTCTTC. It encodes CASSFGDPYNEQFF.

The genes are TRBV2 and TRBJ2-3, with 10 bases matching TRBD1. Trimming took 6 bases from V and 2 from J; bases not matched to a gene: 8. Germline-derived CDR1 and CDR2 are SNHLY and FYNNEI. The CDR3 runs 16 residues. The CDR3 coding sequence is TGTGCCAGCAGCCGGGACAGGGGCGTTTCCACAGATACGCAGTATTTT. It translates to CASSRDRGVSTDTQYF. The complete variable domain, with remaining parts taken from reference TRBV2 and TRBJ2-3, reads EPEVTQTPSHQVTQMGQEVILRCVPISNHLYFYWYRQILGQKVEFLVSFYNNEISEKSEIFDDQFSVERPDGSNFTLKIRSTKLEDSAMYFCASSRDRGVSTDTQYFGPGTRLTVL.

The chain is built from TRBV2 and TRBJ2-6; the D gene is possibly TRBD1 (7 bases). The CDR3 totals 18 residues. Between the trimmed V and J ends, which lost 9 bases and 2 bases, there was a span of 23 bases. Looked up from germline, CDR1 is SNHLY and CDR2 is FYNNEI. The DNA for the CDR3 is TGTGCCAGAACCGACAGGGAGGTAGTGTTGGCTGGGGCCAACGTCCTGACTTTC. Amino acid sequence: CARTDREVVLAGANVLTF.

The chain is built from TRBV7-8 and TRBJ1-1; 7 bases align to TRBD1. The ends lost 5 bases at V and 0 bases at J; junction bases unmatched: 6. From germline, CDR1 is SGHVS and CDR2 FQNEAQ. This CDR3 comprises 15 residues. The CDR3 here is CASSTGQLMNTEAFF. In nucleotides, the CDR3 is TGTGCCAGCAGCACGGGACAGCTTATGAACACTGAAGCTTTCTTT.

The rearrangement joins TRBV6-5 to TRBJ1-1; a weak D match, TRBD1 (6 bases). Trimming removed 4 bases from V and 1 base from J, with 13 bases in between. Per germline, CDR1 MNHEY and CDR2 SVGAGI. The CDR3 length is 15 residues. In DNA, the CDR3 is TGTGCCAGCAGTTCGCCGGGACATTGGAACACTGAAGCTTTCTTT. Residues: CASSSPGHWNTEAFF.

CDR3 sequence: CASSHEGGYNSPLHF. CDR3 in DNA: TGCGCCAGCAGCCACGAAGGAGGGTATAATTCACCCCTCCACTTT. V is TRBV4-1 and J is TRBJ1-6; D is unclear. The germline V gene encodes CDR1 MGHRA and CDR2 YSYEKL. This CDR3 spans 15 amino acids. V gave up 3 bases and J gave up 4 bases, with 10 bases separating them.

The V gene is TRBV7-2, the J gene TRBJ2-3, with D tentatively TRBD1 (6 bases). Germline loops: CDR1 SGHTA, CDR2 FQGNSA. The CDR3 loop spans 13 amino acids. The germline V and J ends were trimmed by 5 bases and 6 bases, with 12 bases remaining between them. CDR3 region: CASSLTGTDTQYF. The CDR3 DNA sequence: TGTGCCAGCAGCCTAACAGGGACGGATACGCAGTATTTT.

The V gene is TRBV19, the J gene TRBJ2-2; 9 positions agree with TRBD2. The V segment lost 5 bases and the J segment 5 bases; nucleotides outside the gene matches: 12. There are 17 residues in the CDR3. Germline CDR1 is LNHDA and CDR2 is SQIVND (reference sequence). CDR3 sequence: CASSRSSGASGTGELFF. The CDR3 nucleotides read TGTGCCAGTAGTCGGTCTAGCGGGGCCTCAGGGACCGGGGAGCTGTTTTTT.

The rearrangement links TRBV5-1 to TRBJ1-5, with no clear D. The CDR3 totals 15 residues. The germline V gene has CDR1 SGHRS and CDR2 YFSETQ. Trimming removed 0 bases from V and 7 bases from J, with 14 bases in between. CDR3 DNA sequence: TGCGCCAGCAGCTTGGAGTCCGACAACCAACAGCCCCAGCATTTT. Translation: CASSLESDNQQPQHF.

This clone came up a few times. V gene TRBV18 combines with J gene TRBJ1-5; 8 nucleotides match TRBD1. Losses at the gene ends were 3 bases for V and 7 bases for J; bases not matched to a gene: 11. This CDR3 is 16 amino acids long. CDR1 is KGHSH and CDR2 is LQKENI in the germline V gene. For the CDR3, the DNA is TGTGCCAGCTCACCCGGGGCAGGGGGCGTAGGGCAGCCCCAGCATTTT. Translated: CASSPGAGGVGQPQHF.

V is TRBV5-6 and J is TRBJ1-6, with D possibly TRBD1 on 6 matching bases. Trimming left V 4 bases short and J 5 bases short, with 10 bases between. CDR3 length equals 14 residues. Germline CDR1 reads SGHDT; CDR2 reads YYEEEE. In DNA form, the CDR3 reads TGTGCCAGCAGCAGACAGGAAAATAATTCACCCCTCCACTTT. Translation: CASSRQENNSPLHF.

V is TRBV19 and J is TRBJ2-7; D gene unclear. This CDR3 comprises 12 residues. Germline V lookup: CDR1 LNHDA, CDR2 SQIVND (reference sequence). Trimming took 5 bases from V and 4 from J, leaving 9 bases between them. CDR3 in DNA: TGTGCCAGTAGTTCTAGTTGGTACGAGCAGTACTTC. Amino acid sequence: CASSSSWYEQYF.

This chain links TRBV6-5 with TRBJ1-2; TRBD1 is a possible D gene (5 bases). The V and J ends lost 6 bases and 6 bases respectively, with 14 bases between them. The V gene's germline CDR1 is MNHEY and CDR2 SVGAGI. The CDR3 consists of 13 residues. This CDR3 reads CASRGGRGDGYTF. As DNA, the CDR3 is TGTGCCAGCAGGGGAGGACGAGGGGATGGCTACACCTTC.

J is TRBJ1-2 and V is TRBV5-4; 7 bases align to TRBD1. Trimming cost V 0 bases and J 4 bases; bases outside gene matches: 6. The CDR3 is 15 residues long. CDR1 SGHNT and CDR2 YYREEE come from the germline V gene (reference sequence). The CDR3 reads CASSLGRQGSYGYTF. The CDR3, as DNA: TGTGCCAGCAGCTTGGGTAGACAGGGAAGCTATGGCTACACCTTC.

This clone was counted only a few times. This chain uses TRBV3-1 (or the pseudogene TRBV3-2) with TRBJ1-4; 8 bases are shared with TRBD1. CDR1 LGHDT and CDR2 YNNKEL come from the germline V gene (reference sequence). The V and J ends lost 6 bases and 6 bases, in that order; junction bases with no gene match: 3. This CDR3 is 13 amino acids long. The CDR3 loop reads CASRQGAHEKLFF. The CDR3 DNA reads as TGTGCCAGCAGGCAGGGGGCGCATGAAAAACTGTTTTTT.

The J gene is TRBJ2-1, the V gene TRBV19, with 7 bases aligning to TRBD2. The CDR3 is 15 residues long. V dropped 5 bases and J dropped 8; count of bases not matched to a gene: 12. Germline V gives CDR1 LNHDA, CDR2 SQIVND (reference sequence). The CDR3 loop is CASSFPSGESDEQFF. The CDR3 DNA reads TGTGCCAGTAGTTTCCCAAGCGGGGAATCCGATGAGCAGTTCTTC.

The DNA for the CDR3 is TGCGCCAGCAGCTTGGCGGCGGGAAGCATCGAGCAGTACTTC. Its protein product is CASSLAAGSIEQYF. The chain joins TRBV5-1 to TRBJ2-7, with a tentative D call TRBD2 (6 bases). Trimming took off 0 bases at V and 6 bases at J, with 13 bases between the two ends. Looked up from germline, CDR1 is SGHRS and CDR2 is YFSETQ. This CDR3 has 14 residues.

This clone was detected only once. The chain joins TRBV7-9 to TRBJ1-4; TRBD1 agrees at 7 bases. The V gene's germline CDR1 is SEHNR and CDR2 FQNEAQ (reference sequence). There are 15 residues in the CDR3. V shed 6 bases and J 7 bases; nucleotides not matched to a gene: 11. CDR3 coding DNA: TGTGCCAGCAGACGTAGCGGACAGGAGAGTGAAAAACTGTTTTTT. Translation: CASRRSGQESEKLFF.

This clone was detected only once. The DNA of the CDR3 is TGTGCCAGCAGCTTTTCGGTCGTGAACACTGAAGCTTTCTTT. Encoded protein: CASSFSVVNTEAFF. The chain uses TRBV7-2 and TRBJ1-1, with D unclear. V was trimmed by 3 bases and J by 0 bases, leaving 8 bases between them. Per germline, CDR1 SGHTA and CDR2 FQGNSA. This CDR3 has 14 residues. Full variable domain (missing parts from reference TRBV7-2 and TRBJ1-1): GAGVSQSPSNKVTEKGKDVELRCDPISGHTALYWYRQSLGQGLEFLIYFQGNSAPDKSGLPSDRFSAERTGGSVSTLTIQRTQQEDSAVYLCASSFSVVNTEAFFGQGTRLTVV.

The V gene is TRBV9, the J gene TRBJ2-5, with 14 positions matching TRBD2. The germline gives CDR1 SGDLS, CDR2 YYNGEE. CDR3 length: 15 residues. Germline trimming cut 4 bases from V and 9 bases from J; bases unmatched to any gene: 8. CDR3 amino acids: CASSPGTSGGFAQYF. CDR3 in DNA: TGTGCCAGCAGCCCCGGGACTAGCGGGGGTTTCGCCCAGTACTTC.

This clone was counted a few times. The chain uses TRBV16 and TRBJ2-7; D might be TRBD1 (6 bases). The germline V and J ends were trimmed by 0 bases and 6 bases, with 15 bases remaining between them. CDR3 length: 15 amino acids. Germline values: CDR1 KGHSY, CDR2 FQNENV. The CDR3 is CASSQSGAGEREQYF. CDR3 coding DNA: TGTGCCAGCAGCCAATCTGGGGCAGGGGAACGCGAGCAGTACTTC.

The chain combines TRBV5-1 with TRBJ2-5; 7 nucleotides line up with TRBD2. The length of the CDR3 is 16 residues. Per germline, CDR1 SGHRS and CDR2 YFSETQ. The J segment lost 1 base and the V segment lost 2 bases, leaving 8 bases of the junction unmatched. The CDR3 DNA is TGCGCCAGCAGCTTAAGCCCTAGCGGTACCCAAGAGACCCAGTACTTC. The encoded protein is CASSLSPSGTQETQYF.

The gene calls are TRBV30 and TRBJ2-1; 7 bases are a match to TRBD1. CDR1 and CDR2 (germline): GTSNPN, SVGIG (reference sequence). Losses at the gene ends were 4 bases for V and 10 bases for J; bases not matched to a gene: 7. This CDR3 is built from 12 residues. CDR3 protein: CAWNEGAREQFF. The CDR3 nucleotides are TGTGCCTGGAACGAGGGGGCAAGGGAGCAGTTCTTC.

This clone was observed a few times. V and J are TRBV9 and TRBJ2-7; TRBD2 matches at 9 bases. J gave up 2 bases and V 0 bases, and 3 bases lay outside the gene matches. This CDR3 comprises 15 residues. The V gene's germline CDR1 is SGDLS and CDR2 YYNGEE. CDR3 sequence: CASSVGGGATYEQYF. The CDR3 DNA sequence: TGTGCCAGCAGCGTAGGCGGGGGGGCCACCTACGAGCAGTACTTC.

The chain uses TRBV9 and TRBJ2-3; TRBD1 might be the D (6 bases). The CDR3 is 15 residues long. Germline CDR1 is SGDLS and CDR2 is YYNGEE. V lost 2 bases and J lost 1, with 11 bases in between. The CDR3 sequence is CASSVTGMGTDTQYF. Here the CDR3 DNA reads TGTGCCAGCAGCGTCACAGGGATGGGCACAGATACGCAGTATTTT.

This clone showed up many times. The CDR3 sequence is CASSEKVRVGYTF. CDR3 nucleotide sequence: TGCGCCAGCAGCGAGAAGGTCAGGGTTGGCTACACCTTC. The chain has TRBV5-1 and TRBJ1-2; possibly TRBD1 for D (5 bases). The CDR3 is 13 amino acids. V gave up 4 bases and J gave up 7 bases, with 14 bases separating them. Germline V CDR1 and CDR2: SGHRS, YFSETQ. The variable domain in full, with the rest retrieved from reference TRBV5-1 and TRBJ1-2, is KAGVTQTPRYLIKTRGQQVTLSCSPISGHRSVSWYQQTPGQGLQFLFEYFSETQRNKGNFPGRFSGRQFSNSRSEMNVSTLELGDSALYLCASSEKVRVGYTFGSGTRLTVV.

The CDR3, as DNA: TGTGCCAGCAGCTTGGGCCCGGAGCAGTACTTC. This encodes CASSLGPEQYF. The chain combines TRBV7-9 with TRBJ2-7; D remains unclear. The length of the CDR3 is 11 residues. Germline CDR1 and CDR2: SEHNR and FQNEAQ (reference sequence). With 3 bases removed from V and 7 bases from J, the gap between germline ends came to 7 bases.

This clone has a handful of counts. V usage is TRBV18 and J usage is TRBJ2-7; D is possibly TRBD2 (6 bases). With 0 bases removed from V and 6 bases from J, the gap between germline ends came to 9 bases. This CDR3 region has 13 residues. Per the germline V gene, CDR1 is KGHSH and CDR2 is LQKENI. CDR3: CASSPPWRGEQYF. The CDR3 DNA reads as TGTGCCAGCTCACCACCGTGGCGGGGCGAGCAGTACTTC.

This clone has just a few counts. V and J are TRBV30 and TRBJ2-5, with TRBD1 matching over 7 bases. The CDR3 runs 14 residues. The germline CDR1 and CDR2 sequences are GTSNPN and SVGIG (reference sequence). After removal of 3 bases from V and 1 base from J, the junction contained 5 bases not matched to a gene. CDR3: CAWRRGRSQETQYF. The DNA of the CDR3 is TGTGCCTGGAGGAGGGGGCGCTCCCAAGAGACCCAGTACTTC.

The CDR3 sequence is CSVRGLGAGVENEQYF. The CDR3 DNA reads TGCAGCGTTCGGGGGTTAGGAGCGGGAGTCGAGAACGAGCAGTACTTC. The gene calls are TRBV29-1 and TRBJ2-7, with 8 bases identical to TRBD2. The CDR3 contains 16 residues. Trimming removed 5 bases from V and 5 bases from J; junction bases left unmatched: 17. Per the germline V gene, CDR1 is SQVTM and CDR2 is ANQGSEA.